Shown below are 28 T cell receptor beta chains from a single sample sequenced in a study of T-cell memory formation after mild COVID-19. TCRdb recomputed calls from the 5' RACE reads with MiXCR, one row per CDR3 protein. In the table there are roughly 510,000 distinct CDR3 sequences, around a sixth of which are singletons. Sequenced sample: PBMCs or a T cell subset sorted from them (not recorded which). These receptors came from an adult woman who had mild COVID-19 (a few samples of this study predate the infection). Cell type and time point are not known.

This clonotype turned up a few times. V and J are TRBV7-9 and TRBJ1-1, with TRBD1 matching over 7 bases. The V segment lost 5 bases and the J segment 5 bases; nucleotides outside the gene matches: 8. The germline gives CDR1 SEHNR, CDR2 FQNEAQ (reference sequence). This CDR3 spans 14 amino acids. In DNA, the CDR3 is TGTGCCAGCAGCCGGGACAGAAGCAGGACTGAAGCTTTCTTT. This encodes CASSRDRSRTEAFF.

The V call is TRBV10-3, the J call TRBJ1-3; TRBD1 is a possible D gene (5 bases). Looked up from germline, CDR1 is ENHRY and CDR2 is SYGVKD. CDR3 length: 18 residues. Between the trimmed V and J ends, which lost 5 bases and 0 bases, there was a span of 20 bases. In nucleotides, the CDR3 is TGTGCCATCAGTCACATCTCGAGGCTGGGGCTCTCTGGAAACACCATATATTTT. As protein: CAISHISRLGLSGNTIYF.

This clonotype has a single count. This rearrangement joins TRBV6-5 to TRBJ2-1; D may be TRBD1 or TRBD2 (5 bases each). V was clipped by 2 bases and J by 6 bases, with 14 bases between them. This CDR3 is 15 amino acids long. Germline lookup yields CDR1 MNHEY and CDR2 SVGAGI. CDR3 DNA: TGTGCCAGCAGTTACGGGGGAATAAGGGGCAATGAGCAGTTCTTC. The encoded protein is CASSYGGIRGNEQFF.

The sample holds a few counts of this clonotype. The chain couples TRBV25-1 to TRBJ2-2; D gene uncertain. The CDR3 contains 14 residues. V dropped 7 bases and J dropped 4 bases, with 13 bases sitting between them. CDR1 is MGHDK, CDR2 SYGVNS, per germline. The DNA of the CDR3 is TGTGCCAGCATCCCCTCAGGTGCCACCGGGGAGCTGTTTTTT. Its translation: CASIPSGATGELFF. Using reference TRBV25-1 and TRBJ2-2 for the parts outside the CDR3, the full variable domain is EADIYQTPRYLVIGTGKKITLECSQTMGHDKMYWYQQDPGMELHLIHYSYGVNSTEKGDLSSESTVSRIRTEHFPLTLESARPSHTSQYLCASIPSGATGELFFGEGSRLTVL.

This chain joins TRBV30 and TRBJ1-5, with D possibly TRBD1 on 6 matching bases. Germline values: CDR1 GTSNPN, CDR2 SVGIG (reference sequence). This CDR3 is built from 13 residues. Trimming took off 4 bases at V and 6 bases at J, with 13 bases between the two ends. DNA for the CDR3: TGTGCCTGGACTCAGGGGTTTGGTCAGCCCCAGCATTTT. Its translation: CAWTQGFGQPQHF.

This chain links TRBV5-5 with TRBJ1-1, with D possibly TRBD1 on 5 matching bases. This CDR3 contains 14 residues. Between the trimmed V and J ends, which lost 1 base and 6 bases, there was a span of 13 bases. Germline V gives CDR1 SGHKS, CDR2 YYEKEE (reference sequence). CDR3 in DNA: TGTGCCAGCAGCTTGTTCCTAGGGGACCCTGAAGCTTTCTTT. Protein product: CASSLFLGDPEAFF.

This clonotype turned up a few times. This rearrangement joins TRBV18 to TRBJ1-2; tentatively, D is TRBD1 (6 bases). Trimming removed 2 bases from V and 4 bases from J, with 11 bases in between. The CDR3 is 14 amino acids. The germline V gene has CDR1 KGHSH and CDR2 LQKENI. CDR3 DNA sequence: TGTGCCAGCTCACCATCGGGGGGCGGCTATGGCTACACCTTC. This translates into CASSPSGGGYGYTF. The whole variable domain, remainder taken from reference TRBV18 and TRBJ1-2, is NAGVMQNPRHLVRRRGQEARLRCSPMKGHSHVYWYRQLPEEGLKFMVYLQKENIIDESGMPKERFSAEFPKEGPSILRIQQVVRGDSAAYFCASSPSGGGYGYTFGSGTRLTVV.

V gene TRBV7-2 combines with J gene TRBJ1-3; D is unresolved. Germline V gives CDR1 SGHTA, CDR2 FQGNSA. CDR3 length equals 14 residues. V lost 3 bases to trimming and J lost 4 bases, with 10 bases between them. This CDR3 is CASSFGVGGNTIYF. CDR3 coding DNA: TGTGCCAGCAGCTTCGGGGTTGGGGGAAACACCATATATTTT.

This clonotype was observed a handful of times. CDR3: CASSLLGQSYEQYF. The CDR3 nucleotides read TGCGCCAGCAGCTTGCTGGGACAGTCCTACGAGCAGTACTTC. The chain is built from TRBV5-1 and TRBJ2-7, with 7 bases that match TRBD1. From germline, CDR1 is SGHRS and CDR2 YFSETQ. This CDR3 region has 14 residues. V dropped 1 base and J dropped 1; count of bases not matched to a gene: 2.

This clonotype was seen a single time. This sequence joins TRBV9 and TRBJ1-4; D is unresolved. Per the germline V gene, CDR1 is SGDLS and CDR2 is YYNGEE. V lost 0 bases, J lost 7 bases, and 13 bases lay in between. The CDR3 loop spans 15 amino acids. The CDR3 sequence is CASSVGGRSGEKLFF. CDR3 DNA: TGTGCCAGCAGCGTAGGCGGCAGAAGTGGTGAAAAACTGTTTTTT.

The chain couples TRBV5-6 to TRBJ2-2; 10 bases match TRBD1. CDR3 length: 18 amino acids. The V and J ends lost 3 bases and 0 bases, in that order; junction bases with no gene match: 8. The germline CDR1 and CDR2 sequences are SGHDT and YYEEEE. The CDR3 loop is CASSWGQGLIPNTGELFF. The DNA for the CDR3 is TGTGCCAGCAGCTGGGGACAGGGGCTAATCCCGAACACCGGGGAGCTGTTTTTT.

V usage is TRBV4-2 and J usage is TRBJ2-5; 12 nucleotides line up with TRBD2. This CDR3 contains 19 residues. The V segment lost 1 base and the J segment 2 bases; nucleotides outside the gene matches: 11. CDR1 is LGHNA and CDR2 is YNFKEQ in the germline V gene. The CDR3 reads CASSQGSTGLAGPQETQYF. The CDR3 DNA reads TGTGCCAGCAGCCAAGGATCCACCGGACTAGCGGGACCTCAAGAGACCCAGTACTTC.

Ten or more counts support this clonotype. V gene TRBV7-9 combines with J gene TRBJ2-5, with TRBD1 as a possible D gene (6 bases). The germline CDR1 and CDR2 sequences are SEHNR and FQNEAQ (reference sequence). The CDR3 length is 15 residues. V was trimmed by 8 bases and J by 4 bases, leaving 20 bases between them. DNA for the CDR3: TGTGCCAGCTCCCCCGGATGGGGGCTGAGAGAGACCCAGTACTTC. This translates into CASSPGWGLRETQYF.

V gene TRBV7-9 combines with J gene TRBJ2-2; the D is unclear. Per germline, CDR1 SEHNR and CDR2 FQNEAQ (reference sequence). The CDR3 consists of 15 residues. Trimming took 1 base from V and 5 from J, leaving 11 bases between them. The CDR3 reads CASSLEIRQTGELFF. CDR3 nucleotide sequence: TGTGCCAGCAGCTTAGAGATTCGACAAACCGGGGAGCTGTTTTTT.

This clonotype was picked up a small number of times. The chain couples TRBV3-1 to TRBJ2-5; no reliable D call. The CDR3 has 14 amino acids. Looked up from germline, CDR1 is LGHDT and CDR2 is YNNKEL (reference sequence). Trimming removed 5 bases at V and 4 bases at J, with 14 bases between. This CDR3 is CASSSLRKGETQYF. The CDR3 nucleotides read TGTGCCAGCAGCTCGCTTAGGAAGGGAGAGACCCAGTACTTC.

This clonotype appeared many times. The chain couples TRBV20-1 to TRBJ2-7; 7 positions match TRBD1. This CDR3 is 11 amino acids long. V gave up 6 bases and J gave up 4 bases; unmatched junction bases: 3. CDR1 DFQATT and CDR2 SNEGSKA come from the germline V gene (reference sequence). CDR3: CSAKTGYEQYF. CDR3 bases: TGCAGTGCGAAGACAGGGTACGAGCAGTACTTC.

V and J are TRBV30 and TRBJ2-3; TRBD2 matches at 12 bases. Per the germline V gene, CDR1 is GTSNPN and CDR2 is SVGIG (reference sequence). The V segment lost 4 bases and the J segment 1 base; nucleotides outside the gene matches: 6. There are 16 residues in the CDR3. The CDR3 region has the DNA TGTGCCTGGATTTCCCGACTAGCGGGGGGCACAGATACGCAGTATTTT. Translation: CAWISRLAGGTDTQYF.

This clonotype was observed a few times. This rearrangement joins TRBV11-2 to TRBJ2-1, with 12 bases matching TRBD2. The CDR3 has 16 residues. The V gene's germline CDR1 is SGHAT and CDR2 FQNNGV. Trimming removed 4 bases from V and 4 bases from J; junction bases left unmatched: 5. In DNA form, the CDR3 reads TGTGCCAGCAGCTCGGGACTAGCGGGCCTATACAATGAGCAGTTCTTC. As protein: CASSSGLAGLYNEQFF.

This clonotype has a count of ten or more. In nucleotides, the CDR3 is TGCGCCAGCAGCTTGGGAGCAGGGCGGGAGACCCAGTACTTC. Translated: CASSLGAGRETQYF. The chain couples TRBV5-1 to TRBJ2-5, with D perhaps TRBD1 (5 bases). V was trimmed by 0 bases and J by 5 bases, leaving 11 bases between them. Germline values: CDR1 SGHRS, CDR2 YFSETQ. The CDR3 is made up of 14 amino acids. Filled out from reference TRBV5-1 and TRBJ2-5, the complete variable domain reads KAGVTQTPRYLIKTRGQQVTLSCSPISGHRSVSWYQQTPGQGLQFLFEYFSETQRNKGNFPGRFSGRQFSNSRSEMNVSTLELGDSALYLCASSLGAGRETQYFGPGTRLLVL.

This chain links TRBV12-3 or TRBV12-4 with TRBJ2-5, with D maybe TRBD1 (5 bases). V gave up 0 bases and J gave up 5 bases, with 19 bases separating them. The CDR3 spans 17 residues. The DNA for the CDR3 is TGTGCCAGCAGTTTAGCGGCTCTACGAGTAGCAGGGGAGACCCAGTACTTC. Translated, it gives CASSLAALRVAGETQYF.

V and J are TRBV5-1 and TRBJ2-3, with 14 bases matching TRBD2. CDR3 length: 19 amino acids. Germline loops: CDR1 SGHRS, CDR2 YFSETQ. The junction had 12 bases not matched to a gene; V was cut back by 3 bases and J by 3 bases. The CDR3 DNA follows: TGCGCCAGCAGCTCCGGGACTAGCGGGAGTCTCCGACGGACAGATACGCAGTATTTT. It codes for CASSSGTSGSLRRTDTQYF.

The chain joins TRBV7-2 to TRBJ2-3, with D unclear. V dropped 0 bases and J dropped 4 bases, with 20 bases sitting between them. This CDR3 contains 18 residues. From germline, CDR1 is SGHTA and CDR2 FQGNSA. The CDR3 spells CASSLAPRSQGRADTQYF. The CDR3 nucleotides read TGTGCCAGCAGCTTAGCGCCCCGGTCCCAAGGTCGGGCAGATACGCAGTATTTT.

This clonotype was seen at least ten times. The gene calls are TRBV2 and TRBJ1-5, with D uncertain. This CDR3 is 14 amino acids long. The germline gives CDR1 SNHLY, CDR2 FYNNEI. Trimming took off 4 bases at V and 0 bases at J, with 7 bases between the two ends. For the CDR3, the DNA is TGTGCCAGCAGTGTCGGTCGTAGCAATCAGCCCCAGCATTTT. It is translated as CASSVGRSNQPQHF.

The J gene is TRBJ2-1, the V gene TRBV6-2 or TRBV6-3; a possible D gene is TRBD1 (6 bases). CDR1 and CDR2 from the germline V gene are MNHEY and SVGEGT. The V gene lost 2 bases and the J gene lost 10 bases, with 12 bases spanning the gap. This CDR3 contains 13 residues. CDR3 bases: TGTGCCAGCAGTTACAGTGGGGGCCGGGAGCAGTTCTTC. This sequence encodes CASSYSGGREQFF.

V and J are TRBV6-2 or TRBV6-3 and TRBJ2-7; D remains ambiguous. V lost 0 bases and J 3 bases, leaving 6 bases between the germline ends. This CDR3 is 13 amino acids long. Germline CDR1 is MNHEY and CDR2 is SVGEGT. The CDR3 region has the DNA TGTGCCAGCAGTTACTCTGTGAACTACGAGCAGTACTTC. Its translation: CASSYSVNYEQYF.

This clonotype has ten or more counts. V gene TRBV5-1 combines with J gene TRBJ1-2, with 7 positions matching TRBD1. V lost 2 bases and J lost 0; bases outside the gene matches: 7. This CDR3 is built from 16 residues. The germline gives CDR1 SGHRS, CDR2 YFSETQ. The DNA for the CDR3 is TGCGCCAGCAGCTTTACAGGGGAAAGTGCTAACTATGGCTACACCTTC. Translated, it gives CASSFTGESANYGYTF.

This clonotype was counted between two and nine times. V is TRBV7-9 and J is TRBJ1-2; 9 bases match TRBD1. The CDR3 is 15 residues long. Trimming took 5 bases from V and 4 from J; bases not matched to a gene: 8. Per the germline V gene, CDR1 is SEHNR and CDR2 is FQNEAQ (reference sequence). CDR3 DNA sequence: TGTGCCAGCAGCCCCGGGACAGGGTATTCCTATGGCTACACCTTC. The encoded protein is CASSPGTGYSYGYTF.

This clonotype has just a few counts. The chain couples TRBV30 to TRBJ1-1; maybe TRBD1 (6 bases). Germline-derived CDR1 and CDR2 are GTSNPN and SVGIG (reference sequence). Trimming left V 4 bases short and J 10 bases short, with 13 bases between. The CDR3 has 11 residues. The chain's CDR3 is CAWTRGGVAFF. For the CDR3, the DNA is TGTGCCTGGACCAGGGGCGGGGTAGCTTTCTTT.